The 5 T cell receptor beta chains given below trace back to one sample, sequenced in a study of blood T cell repertoires in COVID-19. This table comes from immunoSEQ multiplex PCR, and its TCRdb copy is limited to in-frame clones, with some not included. The table records 300,000 to 400,000 clones, roughly nine tenths of them present only once. The sequencing sample was made of PBMCs or T cells enriched from blood (not recorded which). These receptors were collected from a man aged 55 to 69 who had recovered from COVID-19.

The CDR3 spells CAISDSFTGELFF. In DNA, the CDR3 is TGTGCCATCAGTGATAGTTTCACCGGGGAGCTGTTTTTT. The chain couples TRBV10-3 to TRBJ2-2, with D hard to call. Germline values: CDR1 ENHRY, CDR2 SYGVKD. The CDR3 sequence is 13 residues long. V was clipped by 3 bases and J by 4 bases, with 6 bases between them.

This rearrangement joins TRBV5-4 to TRBJ1-2; unclear D gene. V lost 2 bases and J lost 3, with 14 bases in between. Germline loops: CDR1 SGHNT, CDR2 YYREEE (reference sequence). The length of the CDR3 is 15 residues. The CDR3 is CASSLIGRSDYGYTF. CDR3 nucleotide sequence: TGTGCCAGCAGCTTAATAGGGAGGTCGGACTATGGCTACACCTTC.

This clone was observed a few times. The J gene is TRBJ1-2, the V gene TRBV27; 7 nucleotides line up with TRBD1. The V gene end was trimmed by 7 bases and the J gene end by 2 bases; junction bases not matched to a gene: 1. CDR1 is MNHEY, CDR2 SMNVEV, per germline (reference sequence). This CDR3 is built from 12 residues. The CDR3 region is CASKTGNYGYTF. In DNA, the CDR3 is TGTGCCAGCAAGACAGGGAACTATGGCTACACCTTC.

This chain links TRBV7-9 with TRBJ1-6; maybe TRBD1 (6 bases). CDR1 SEHNR and CDR2 FQNEAQ come from the germline V gene (reference sequence). Trimming cost V 3 bases and J 7 bases, with 13 bases left between them. The CDR3 loop spans 15 amino acids. Here the CDR3 DNA reads TGTGCCAGCAGCTTGTACAGGGCGGAGAATTCACCCCTCCACTTT. Its protein product is CASSLYRAENSPLHF.

The V gene is TRBV2, the J gene TRBJ1-6, with D perhaps matching TRBD1 (6 bases). This CDR3 is 14 amino acids long. Trimming cost V 1 base and J 11 bases, with 12 bases left between them. Per the germline V gene, CDR1 is SNHLY and CDR2 is FYNNEI. CDR3 in DNA: TGTGCCAGCAGTGAAGACCAGACAGGCCCACCCCTCCACTTT. Protein product: CASSEDQTGPPLHF.